The 12 T cell receptor beta chains reported below all come from one sample, sequenced in a study of blood T cell repertoires in COVID-19. Using immunoSEQ multiplex PCR, the repertoire was profiled, and TCRdb retains in-frame clones only, with some absent. This table has around 300,000 clones, around 90% appearing once. What was sequenced was peripheral blood. These receptors originate from a woman aged 40-49 years who had recovered from COVID-19.

A few counts support this clone. This chain uses TRBV14 with TRBJ1-6, with unresolved D. The germline V gene encodes CDR1 SGHDN and CDR2 FVKESK. V shed 0 bases and J shed 2 bases, with 14 bases lying between them. This CDR3 spans 18 amino acids. CDR3 in DNA: TGTGCCAGCAGCCAAGATCATGGGAGGGCTGCCTATAATTCACCCCTCCACTTT. Translating gives CASSQDHGRAAYNSPLHF.

The chain recombines TRBV12-5 with TRBJ2-5, with D possibly matching TRBD2 (6 bases). The CDR3 sequence is 17 residues long. The germline CDR1 and CDR2 sequences are LGHNT and FRNRAP. Trimming took 1 base from V and 3 from J, leaving 18 bases between them. Written as DNA, the CDR3 is TGTGCTAGTGGTTTGGGGACTACCGGGACGTTGAAAGAGACCCAGTACTTC. Its translation is CASGLGTTGTLKETQYF.

The chain couples TRBV3-1 (or the pseudogene TRBV3-2) to TRBJ2-3; TRBD1 might be the D (6 bases). This CDR3 spans 15 amino acids. Trimming stripped 4 bases from V and 6 bases from J, with 17 bases between. Germline V CDR1 and CDR2: LGHDT, YNNKEL (reference sequence). CDR3 amino acids: CASSPMGALADTQYF. The CDR3 region has the DNA TGTGCCAGCAGCCCGATGGGGGCTCTGGCGGATACGCAGTATTTT.

The V gene is TRBV19, the J gene TRBJ1-5; the D is unclear. Trimming took 2 bases from V and 5 from J, leaving 13 bases between them. The V gene's germline CDR1 is LNHDA and CDR2 SQIVND (reference sequence). The CDR3 runs to 15 residues. The CDR3 region is CASSISSGGYQPQHF. As DNA, the CDR3 is TGTGCCAGTAGTATAAGTTCTGGAGGGTATCAGCCCCAGCATTTT.

The chain uses TRBV28 and TRBJ2-4, with 8 bases that match TRBD1. Germline CDR1 and CDR2: MDHEN and SYDVKM. J gave up 8 bases and V 6 bases, and 9 bases lay outside the gene matches. The CDR3 contains 14 residues. The CDR3 DNA reads as TGTGCCAGCAGCGACGGACAGGGTGGGTACATTCAGTACTTC. It yields the protein CASSDGQGGYIQYF. The full variable domain, its missing parts supplied by reference TRBV28 and TRBJ2-4, is DVKVTQSSRYLVKRTGEKVFLECVQDMDHENMFWYRQDPGLGLRLIYFSYDVKMKEKGDIPEGYSVSREKKERFSLILESASTNQTSMYLCASSDGQGGYIQYFGAGTRLSVL.

As for this clone: The junction does not match germline at one end; this may be a read error. This rearrangement joins TRBV2 to TRBJ1-6; D ambiguous. Germline CDR1 SNHLY, CDR2 FYNNEI. The CDR3 covers 14 residues. The CDR3 sequence: CASREGRGNSPLHF. The DNA for the CDR3 is TGTGCCAGCAGAGAAGGACGGGGAAATTCACCCCTCCACTTT.

The gene calls are TRBV5-1 and TRBJ2-1; TRBD2 matches 8 bases. Germline lookup yields CDR1 SGHRS and CDR2 YFSETQ. V shed 1 base and J 4 bases; nucleotides not matched to a gene: 4. CDR3 size: 15 residues. The CDR3 loop reads CASSLNSGSYNEQFF. CDR3 nucleotides: TGCGCCAGCAGCTTGAACAGCGGGAGTTACAATGAGCAGTTCTTC.

This clone has a handful of counts. CDR3 loop: CASTTNLDSYGYTF. The CDR3 DNA follows: TGTGCCAGTACCACTAATTTAGACAGCTATGGCTACACCTTC. The chain joins TRBV19 to TRBJ1-2; possible D gene TRBD1, 5 bases. The CDR3 is made up of 14 amino acids. From germline, CDR1 is LNHDA and CDR2 SQIVND (reference sequence). V shed 7 bases and J shed 4 bases, with 16 bases lying between them.

The rearrangement links TRBV27 to TRBJ2-7, with D perhaps TRBD1 (8 bases). Trimming shortened V by 6 bases and J by 1 base, and 16 bases separated the two germline ends. The length of the CDR3 is 15 residues. Germline CDR1 is MNHEY and CDR2 is SMNVEV (reference sequence). The CDR3 is CASSLQQGGSYEQYF. The DNA for the CDR3 is TGTGCCAGCAGCCTCCAACAGGGGGGGTCCTACGAGCAGTACTTC.

The rearrangement links TRBV29-1 to TRBJ2-7; 7 nucleotides line up with TRBD1. Germline CDR1 and CDR2: SQVTM and ANQGSEA. J lost 3 bases, V lost 6 bases, and 8 bases had no gene match. This CDR3 spans 13 amino acids. The CDR3 nucleotides read TGCAGCGTAACGGGGACAGCTAACTACGAGCAGTACTTC. It translates to CSVTGTANYEQYF.

This sequence joins TRBV6-2 or TRBV6-3 and TRBJ2-7, with TRBD2 matching 14 bases. V dropped 5 bases and J dropped 4; count of bases not matched to a gene: 7. Germline lookup yields CDR1 MNHEY and CDR2 SVGEGT. CDR3 length equals 16 residues. The chain's CDR3 is CASSGPGLAGAYEQYF. The DNA for the CDR3 is TGTGCCAGCAGTGGTCCGGGACTAGCGGGGGCTTACGAGCAGTACTTC.

This chain joins TRBV10-3 and TRBJ2-1; 11 bases are shared with TRBD2. Germline lookup yields CDR1 ENHRY and CDR2 SYGVKD. The CDR3 length is 18 residues. After removal of 1 base from V and 6 bases from J, the junction contained 11 bases not matched to a gene. CDR3 nucleotides: TGTGCCATCAGTGAGTACGGCATAGCGGGAGGGCCGGGCAATGAGCAGTTCTTC. Protein: CAISEYGIAGGPGNEQFF.